Sequencing of this T cell receptor (beta chain) was carried out in a study of blood T cells in healthy people across ages. The CDR3 length is 11 residues. Trimming removed 0 bases from V and 10 bases from J, with 7 bases in between. CDR1 is SQVTM, CDR2 ANQGSEA, per germline. Primed by a sample-barcoded 5' primer and a J-beta primer mix, a second PCR proceeded for about 6 to 11 cycles. TCRdb redid the calling of the 5' RACE reads with MiXCR, one entry per CDR3 protein. The data hold approximately 1,700,000 distinct CDR3 sequences, with 30% to 40% observed a single time. This clonotype has a count of ten or more.

V and J are TRBV29-1 and TRBJ2-1, with D unclear. The TCR sequence derives from a human donor in good health. Specimen: blood. The CDR3 DNA is TGCAGCGTTGAAGAAGGCCGGGAGCAGTTCTTC. As protein: CSVEEGREQFF.